A single sample is the source of the 19 T cell receptor beta chains below, sequenced in a study of blood T cell repertoires in COVID-19. Produced via immunoSEQ multiplex PCR; TCRdb's table is partial and in-frame only. The sample holds fewer than 45,000 clones, about 85% seen once. The sequenced sample was peripheral blood. The receptors derive from a human donor in a cohort sampled during active COVID-19.

This chain joins TRBV5-1 and TRBJ2-5; TRBD1 might be the D (6 bases). The germline V gene has CDR1 SGHRS and CDR2 YFSETQ. This CDR3 is 14 amino acids long. The ends were cut back, 4 bases at V and 5 bases at J, with 15 bases in the middle. The CDR3 DNA reads as TGCGCCAGCAGCGATACAGGGTCCGGGGAGACCCAGTACTTC. Translated: CASSDTGSGETQYF.

The genes are TRBV11-1 and TRBJ1-2; TRBD1 agrees at 9 bases. V lost 5 bases, J lost 4 bases, and 11 bases stayed unmatched. The CDR3 extends over 16 amino acids. Per germline, CDR1 SGHAT and CDR2 FQDESV (reference sequence). CDR3 nucleotide sequence: TGTGCCAGCAGCGATAGGGACAGGGAATTCGTCTATGGCTACACCTTC. This gives the protein CASSDRDREFVYGYTF. Using reference TRBV11-1 and TRBJ1-2 for the parts outside the CDR3, the full variable domain is EAEVAQSPRYKITEKSQAVAFWCDPISGHATLYWYRQILGQGPELLVQFQDESVVDDSQLPKDRFSAERLKGVDSTLKIQPAELGDSAMYLCASSDRDREFVYGYTFGSGTRLTVV.

This clone was found once. The chain is built from TRBV5-1 and TRBJ2-3; 8 bases line up with TRBD1. V dropped 6 bases and J dropped 0; count of bases not matched to a gene: 3. Germline values: CDR1 SGHRS, CDR2 YFSETQ. The CDR3 has 14 residues. Here the CDR3 DNA reads TGCGCCAGCACCACAGGGGGGAGCACAGATACGCAGTATTTT. Amino acid sequence: CASTTGGSTDTQYF.

The rearrangement joins TRBV10-2 to TRBJ2-5; 9 nucleotides agree with TRBD2. Germline trimming cut 5 bases from V and 5 bases from J; bases unmatched to any gene: 15. The CDR3 is made up of 17 amino acids. Germline V gene sequence: CDR1 WSHSY, CDR2 SAAADI. The CDR3 is CASSPQVVAGVGETQYF. In nucleotides, the CDR3 is TGCGCCAGCAGTCCACAGGTTGTAGCGGGGGTTGGGGAGACCCAGTACTTC.

On this clone: Other DNA sequences in this specimen translate into the identical CDR3. The V and J genes are TRBV7-8 and TRBJ1-5, with 10 nucleotides matching TRBD1. There are 15 residues in the CDR3. Germline CDR1 reads SGHVS; CDR2 reads FQNEAQ. After removal of 5 bases from V and 2 bases from J, the junction contained 3 bases not matched to a gene. CDR3 nucleotides: TGTGCCAGCAGCCCCGGGACAGGGGGCAATCAGCCCCAGCATTTT. This encodes CASSPGTGGNQPQHF. The whole variable domain, remainder taken from reference TRBV7-8 and TRBJ1-5, is GAGVSQSPRYKVAKRGQDVALRCDPISGHVSLFWYQQALGQGPEFLTYFQNEAQLDKSGLPSDRFFAERPEGSVSTLKIQRTQQEDSAVYLCASSPGTGGNQPQHFGDGTRLSIL.

The CDR3 is CAISERGQGSRGNNSPLHF. The DNA for the CDR3 is TGTGCCATCAGTGAACGGGGACAGGGGAGCCGTGGCAATAATTCACCCCTCCACTTT. The chain uses TRBV10-3 and TRBJ1-6; 10 bases are a match to TRBD1. V lost 3 bases to trimming and J lost 5 bases; unmatched junction nucleotides: 13. The germline CDR1 and CDR2 sequences are ENHRY and SYGVKD. The length of the CDR3 is 19 residues.

This clone is a singleton in its sample. This rearrangement joins TRBV19 to TRBJ1-2, with 7 bases that match TRBD1. CDR1 LNHDA and CDR2 SQIVND come from the germline V gene (reference sequence). The CDR3 totals 15 residues. Trimming at V came to 5 bases and at J to 4 bases, leaving 10 bases not matched to a gene. DNA of the CDR3: TGTGCCAGTAGTCGGAGCCGACAGGGAACCTATGGCTACACCTTC. Its protein is CASSRSRQGTYGYTF.

The chain carries TRBV5-1 and TRBJ2-3, with D possibly TRBD1 on 5 matching bases. The V and J ends lost 5 bases and 0 bases respectively, with 10 bases between them. This CDR3 is 14 amino acids long. CDR1 is SGHRS and CDR2 is YFSETQ in the germline V gene. DNA for the CDR3: TGCGCCAGCAGGGACCAGGGTAGCACAGATACGCAGTATTTT. Translated, it gives CASRDQGSTDTQYF.

Worth noting for this clone: At one end, the junction sequence differs from germline, possibly due to a read error. The rearrangement uses TRBV2 and TRBJ1-2; the match to TRBD1 covers 7 bases. Germline assignment: CDR1 SNHLY and CDR2 FYNNEI. The CDR3 totals 13 residues. The CDR3, as DNA: TGTGCCAGCAGGGAAGACAGGGATTATGGCTACACCTTC. Translating it yields CASREDRDYGYTF.

This rearrangement joins TRBV9 to TRBJ2-7; 7 positions match TRBD1. The length of the CDR3 is 15 residues. The V segment lost 3 bases and the J segment 7 bases; nucleotides outside the gene matches: 13. Germline V gives CDR1 SGDLS, CDR2 YYNGEE. CDR3 amino acids: CASSEPGQSTGEQYF. The CDR3 bases are TGTGCCAGCAGCGAACCGGGACAGAGTACGGGGGAGCAGTACTTC.

CDR3: CASRVSGATQYF. The CDR3 DNA sequence: TGTGCCAGCAGAGTTAGCGGGGCTACGCAGTATTTT. This rearrangement joins TRBV7-8 to TRBJ2-3; 8 bases are shared with TRBD2. V was pared by 6 bases and J by 8 bases, with 4 bases of the junction left unmatched. Germline V gives CDR1 SGHVS, CDR2 FQNEAQ. The CDR3 spans 12 residues.

This clone was observed once. This chain links TRBV21-1 with TRBJ1-1. TRBV21-1 is designated a pseudogene. The CDR3 has 10 residues. CDR3 coding DNA: TGTGCCAGCAGTTCCGGGAGAGCTTTCTTT. It codes for CASSSGRAFF.

The J gene is TRBJ1-5, the V gene TRBV5-4; no reliable D call. Germline CDR1 and CDR2: SGHNT and YYREEE (reference sequence). V lost 0 bases to trimming and J lost 3 bases, with 16 bases between them. This CDR3 has 17 amino acids. The CDR3 region has the DNA TGTGCCAGCAGCTTGGGTAACGGCGGGAGTAACAATCAGCCCCAGCATTTT. Protein: CASSLGNGGSNNQPQHF. The variable domain in full, completed from reference TRBV5-4 and TRBJ1-5, reads ETGVTQSPTHLIKTRGQQVTLRCSSQSGHNTVSWYQQALGQGPQFIFQYYREEENGRGNFPPRFSGLQFPNYSSELNVNALELDDSALYLCASSLGNGGSNNQPQHFGDGTRLSIL.

The count of this clone is one. The V and J genes are TRBV5-1 and TRBJ1-2; perhaps TRBD1 as D (6 bases). Germline CDR1 is SGHRS and CDR2 is YFSETQ. This CDR3 is built from 13 residues. Trimming stripped 2 bases from V and 4 bases from J, with 9 bases between. DNA of the CDR3: TGCGCCAGCAGCTTCGGACAGCTCTATGGCTACACCTTC. Protein sequence: CASSFGQLYGYTF. Combining the CDR3 with reference TRBV5-1 and TRBJ1-2 gives the whole variable domain KAGVTQTPRYLIKTRGQQVTLSCSPISGHRSVSWYQQTPGQGLQFLFEYFSETQRNKGNFPGRFSGRQFSNSRSEMNVSTLELGDSALYLCASSFGQLYGYTFGSGTRLTVV.

The chain links TRBV27 to TRBJ1-2; TRBD1 matches 10 bases. Trimming removed 6 bases from V and 5 bases from J; junction bases left unmatched: 6. This CDR3 is 14 amino acids long. The germline V gene has CDR1 MNHEY and CDR2 SMNVEV (reference sequence). The CDR3 region has the DNA TGTGCCAGCAGAGCGACAGGGGGCGGTTATGGCTACACCTTC. Translation gives CASRATGGGYGYTF.

The chain carries TRBV9 and TRBJ1-4; 10 nucleotides match TRBD1. Per germline, CDR1 SGDLS and CDR2 YYNGEE. The V and J ends lost 3 bases and 6 bases, in that order; junction bases with no gene match: 5. This CDR3 has 15 amino acids. The CDR3 nucleotides are TGTGCCAGCAGCGGATCGACAGGGGGCGATGAAAAACTGTTTTTT. Protein product: CASSGSTGGDEKLFF.

The J gene is TRBJ2-7, the V gene TRBV7-3; D ambiguous. Trimming shortened V by 2 bases and J by 4 bases, and 12 bases separated the two germline ends. CDR3 length: 14 residues. The germline CDR1 and CDR2 sequences are SGHTA and FQGTGA. The CDR3 sequence is CASSLVSVGYEQYF. CDR3 DNA sequence: TGTGCCAGCAGCTTAGTCAGCGTGGGTTACGAGCAGTACTTC. Drawing the rest from reference TRBV7-3 and TRBJ2-7, the complete variable domain is GAGVSQTPSNKVTEKGKYVELRCDPISGHTALYWYRQSLGQGPEFLIYFQGTGAADDSGLPNDRFFAVRPEGSVSTLKIQRTERGDSAVYLCASSLVSVGYEQYFGPGTRLTVT.

This chain uses TRBV9 with TRBJ1-1; 12 nucleotides align to TRBD1. The CDR3 sequence is 15 residues long. Trimming at V came to 4 bases and at J to 10 bases, leaving 11 bases not matched to a gene. Germline assignment: CDR1 SGDLS and CDR2 YYNGEE. The CDR3 loop reads CASSPDAGQGAPAFF. As DNA, the CDR3 is TGTGCCAGCAGCCCCGATGCGGGACAGGGGGCGCCAGCTTTCTTT.

The V and J genes are TRBV12-3 or TRBV12-4 and TRBJ1-1; a possible D gene is TRBD1 (5 bases). Between the trimmed V and J ends, which lost 7 bases and 0 bases, there was a span of 9 bases. This CDR3 spans 13 amino acids. The DNA of the CDR3 is TGTGCCAGCACCCAGACAGTGAACACTGAAGCTTTCTTT. Protein: CASTQTVNTEAFF.